The 12 T cell receptor beta chains below were found in one sample sequenced in a study of CD8+CD57+ T cells in acquired aplastic anemia (dated by TCRdb to the late 2010s). Reads for this sample came from an Illumina HiSeq 2000. Genomic DNA was used as template for profiling of TCR beta VDJ combinations and CDR3 sequences. The public sequencing data were trimmed at Q25 with fastp and processed into clonotypes with MiXCR by TCRdb, which kept only in-frame beta chains. Duplicate CDR3 protein sequences are folded into a single record with the most common DNA and genes. A total of about 81,000 distinct CDR3 sequences appear in this sample, around 42% of them only once. The top ten clones comprise approximately 60% of the sample. Sequencing was performed on sorted CD4+, CD8+, or CD8+CD57+ T cells (not recorded which) from PBMCs. These receptors were obtained from a human donor in good health, serving as a control.

There are many counts of this clonotype. The chain links TRBV7-2 to TRBJ1-2; 10 bases fit TRBD1. The V and J ends lost 8 bases and 6 bases, in that order; junction bases with no gene match: 9. CDR1 and CDR2 (germline): SGHTA, FQGNSA. This CDR3 has 14 amino acids. CDR3 sequence: CASRIPGTGDGYTF. In nucleotides, the CDR3 is TGTGCCAGCCGAATTCCCGGGACAGGGGATGGCTACACCTTC.

This clonotype was seen only once. The rearrangement links TRBV2 to TRBJ2-3; no clear D. CDR1 and CDR2 (germline): SNHLY, FYNNEI. Trimming cost V 7 bases and J 3 bases, with 17 bases left between them. The CDR3 loop spans 15 amino acids. The CDR3 reads CASKRAPMNTDTQYF. DNA for the CDR3: TGTGCCAGCAAAAGGGCCCCGATGAATACAGATACGCAGTATTTT.

This clonotype was seen ten or more times. The chain has TRBV15 and TRBJ1-6; a weak D match, TRBD1 (6 bases). The CDR3 contains 15 residues. V lost 3 bases and J lost 4, with 10 bases in between. Germline CDR1 is LNHNV and CDR2 is YYDKDF (reference sequence). The CDR3 coding sequence is TGTGCCACCAGCAGTGACAGGCAATATAATTCACCCCTCCACTTT. This translates into CATSSDRQYNSPLHF.

The rearrangement links TRBV15 to TRBJ2-1, with TRBD1 as a possible D gene (5 bases). Germline V lookup: CDR1 LNHNV, CDR2 YYDKDF (reference sequence). Between the trimmed V and J ends, which lost 8 bases and 2 bases, there was a span of 10 bases. CDR3 size: 13 residues. CDR3 sequence reads: CATAQGTYNEQFF. The CDR3 region has the DNA TGTGCCACCGCCCAGGGAACCTACAATGAGCAGTTCTTC. The full variable domain, in which reference TRBV15 and TRBJ2-1 provide the parts outside the CDR3, is DAMVIQNPRYQVTQFGKPVTLSCSQTLNHNVMYWYQQKSSQAPKLLFHYYDKDFNNEADTPDNFQSRRPNTSFCFLDIRSPGLGDTAMYLCATAQGTYNEQFFGPGTRLTVL.

This clonotype was picked up many times. The CDR3 coding sequence is TGCGCCAGCAGTGCGACAGGCGACTACGAGCAGTACTTC. This translates into CASSATGDYEQYF. This chain links TRBV10-1 with TRBJ2-7; maybe TRBD1 (6 bases). The germline V gene encodes CDR1 WNHNN and CDR2 SYGVQD (reference sequence). The V gene lost 4 bases and the J gene lost 3 bases, with 10 bases spanning the gap. The CDR3 totals 13 residues.

In DNA form, the CDR3 reads TGCAGTGCTAGGAGCACATTACCGGGGGAGCAGTTCTTC. Translating it yields CSARSTLPGEQFF. This chain joins TRBV20-1 and TRBJ2-1; weak D call: TRBD2 (5 bases). Trimming cost V 3 bases and J 10 bases, with 16 bases left between them. Germline values: CDR1 DFQATT, CDR2 SNEGSKA (reference sequence). The CDR3 has 13 residues.

This clonotype was picked up a small number of times. The rearrangement joins TRBV20-1 to TRBJ2-7; 10 nucleotides agree with TRBD2. The CDR3 has 15 amino acids. V lost 2 bases, J lost 3 bases, and 7 bases stayed unmatched. Germline CDR1 is DFQATT and CDR2 is SNEGSKA (reference sequence). The CDR3 DNA reads as TGCAGTGCTAGATTGCCTAGCGGGGGATTCTACGAGCAGTACTTC. This codes for CSARLPSGGFYEQYF.

The J gene is TRBJ2-7, the V gene TRBV15; D may be TRBD1 (6 bases). V lost 0 bases to trimming and J lost 5 bases, with 11 bases between them. Germline CDR1 is LNHNV and CDR2 is YYDKDF (reference sequence). This CDR3 has 14 amino acids. CDR3 DNA: TGTGCCACCAGCAGAGAAGCAGGGGACGACGAGCAGTACTTC. Its protein product is CATSREAGDDEQYF. The full variable domain, its missing parts supplied by reference TRBV15 and TRBJ2-7, is DAMVIQNPRYQVTQFGKPVTLSCSQTLNHNVMYWYQQKSSQAPKLLFHYYDKDFNNEADTPDNFQSRRPNTSFCFLDIRSPGLGDTAMYLCATSREAGDDEQYFGPGTRLTVT.

This clonotype was seen ten or more times. The chain uses TRBV9 and TRBJ2-1, with no clear D. Germline V gene lookup returns CDR1 SGDLS and CDR2 YYNGEE. This CDR3 comprises 13 residues. V lost 0 bases and J lost 5, with 6 bases in between. The CDR3 protein is CASSVVPDNEQFF. DNA for the CDR3: TGTGCCAGCAGCGTAGTACCAGACAATGAGCAGTTCTTC.

The rearrangement uses TRBV11-2 and TRBJ2-1, with 10 bases that match TRBD2. The germline gives CDR1 SGHAT, CDR2 FQNNGV. The CDR3 sequence is 13 residues long. J lost 10 bases, V lost 0 bases, and 0 bases had no gene match. The CDR3 protein is CASSLEGLAEQFF. The CDR3 DNA is TGTGCCAGCAGCTTAGAGGGACTAGCGGAGCAGTTCTTC.

Worth noting for this clonotype: Germline and junction disagree at one end, which may indicate a read error. The chain combines TRBV7-2 with TRBJ1-1; D unclear. There are 13 residues in the CDR3. Germline assignment: CDR1 SGHTA and CDR2 FQGNSA. The CDR3 coding sequence is TGTGCCAGCAGCATCCCCCCGCGTACTGGAGCTTTCTTT. It translates to CASSIPPRTGAFF.

This clonotype came up once. The rearrangement links TRBV10-3 to TRBJ2-1; 11 bases line up with TRBD1. Germline CDR1 ENHRY, CDR2 SYGVKD. Trimming at V came to 7 bases and at J to 4 bases, leaving 6 bases not matched to a gene. The CDR3 length is 15 residues. CDR3: CAIKGQGARYNEQFF. The CDR3 DNA reads as TGTGCCATCAAAGGACAGGGGGCCAGGTACAATGAGCAGTTCTTC.